This T cell receptor beta chain was found in a study of T-cell reconstitution after alpha-beta-depleted transplantation in children. Unique molecular identifiers were used in preparing the TCRbeta library. MiXCR, run by TCRdb on the PCR reads, gives a single entry per CDR3 protein. The profile shows 380,000 or so distinct CDR3 sequences, more than 10% of them singletons. V was trimmed by 5 bases and J by 7 bases, leaving 23 bases between them. This CDR3 has 16 residues. Germline values: CDR1 SGHDT, CDR2 YYEEEE. The receptor's source is a human donor who donated a stem cell graft to a child with Fanconi anemia. The rearrangement joins TRBV5-6 to TRBJ2-3, with D perhaps matching TRBD2 (5 bases). The sample consisted of PBMCs, taken from the stem cell graft. CDR3 in DNA: TGTGCCAGCAGAGGAATAAGATCCACGACTATCAATACGCAGTATTTT. As protein: CASRGIRSTTINTQYF.